One T cell receptor beta chain is described in this entry. Trimming cost V 3 bases and J 0 bases, with 6 bases left between them. The CDR3 covers 13 residues. The germline V gene encodes CDR1 SGHAT and CDR2 FQDESV (reference sequence). Some clones are missing from TCRdb's copy, which holds only in-frame ones; the method was immunoSEQ multiplex PCR. The table shows about 470,000 clones, with about four fifths occurring only once. The data stem from a study of shared clonotypes between healthy human individuals. Sequencing input: PBMCs. V is TRBV11-1 and J is TRBJ2-7, with D unclear. The source is a woman in her forties in good health. Some clones in this sample may be carry-over from other donors' samples. DNA for the CDR3: TGTGCCAGCAGCTTCCTCCCCTCCTACGAGCAGTACTTC. Encoded protein: CASSFLPSYEQYF.